The T cell receptor beta chain under discussion was sequenced for a study of cytomegalovirus exposure and HLA in healthy donors (dated by TCRdb to the late 2010s). For context, the study as a whole: In an earlier analysis of some 550 of the donors, 276 Gb of sequence data and 100 million or so unique TCR beta sequences from 180 million or so T cells were reported. The study profiled the T cell repertoires of hundreds of subjects by immunosequencing and related them to cytomegalovirus serostatus. HLA typing covered class I and class II loci at four-digit resolution. Every discovery cohort repertoire had been produced on one sequencing platform. Donor age, sex, ethnicity and CMV serostatus were compiled alongside the repertoire data. The number of donors typed differed by locus, with about 629-640 for A, B, C, DRB1 and DQB1, around 500 for DQA1, over 600 for DPA1, and some 440 for DPB1. Roughly five DR-DQ haplotypes were treated as single units for association and clustering because of strong linkage in the cohort. The later analysis used no new phenotypic data to find candidate immune exposures, relying instead on TCR beta sequences and their occurrence across donors. Among about 400 genotyped donors of the cohort, an average of around 250,000 unique TCR beta nucleotide sequences was sequenced per donor, of which approximately 19% were non-productive. In a later genetic analysis, genome-wide SNP genotypes for about 55% of the roughly 700 donors were used, and that subset was treated as a discovery cohort. An early release that covered fewer than 800 HLA-typed donors contained about 300 gigabases of sequencing data and 80 million or so unique TCR sequences. The study aimed to test whether cataloging public T cell receptors could reveal signatures of past pathogen exposure. In an earlier analysis of 500 to 650 of the donors, high-throughput TCR beta sequencing was used to judge whether each TCR beta V gene segment behaved as functional or pseudogenic. Besides the first cohort of 500 to 700 subjects, a separate validation cohort made up of 120 different subjects was used. To predict cytomegalovirus infection status, the study brought together high-throughput TCR immunosequencing, statistical association of individual TCRs with disease status, and machine learning. The genetic ancestry cluster associated with self-reported Caucasian donors included 81% of the 300 to 450 genotyped donors. To study patterns of TCR occurrence, a later analysis re-analyzed previously published TCR beta repertoires from around 660 donors and added high-resolution HLA genotyping.

Broader findings and caveats from the paper: It was suggested by the authors that the approach could potentially be generalized to other disease states and immunological phenotypes. A later analysis found that most CMV-associated TCR beta chains appeared HLA-restricted, with HLA associations seemingly driven largely by CMV exposure. Most TCR sequences were observed very rarely across donors, whereas some public TCRs were present in many individuals. Strong co-occurrence of HLA alleles, especially DR and DQ, made assigning TCR associations to individual alleles difficult. Immune exposure information for the cohort was limited to CMV serostatus. Linkage disequilibrium might explain the correlated functional status among segregating V segments, but an unknown experimental factor could not be excluded. A later analysis found that HLA-associated TCR beta chains were more clonally expanded and had lower generation probabilities than equally common non-associated chains. Because some donors lacked HLA typing at each locus, the association tests relied only on the typed subset. V-gene and J-gene trimming of TCR beta chains was associated with a missense DCLRE1C variant in a later genetic analysis, and the association was replicated in an independent cohort. Cytomegalovirus status was reported to be diagnosed by the classifier with high specificity and sensitivity in both the original and validation cohorts. Broadly in line with IMGT annotations, most TCR beta V segments showed up in productive rearrangements about 87% or about 30% of the time in an earlier analysis of a few hundred of the donors. A further reported finding was that TCR beta sequences accurately predicted the HLA-A and HLA-B alleles for most subjects in the first cohort. A later analysis associated roughly 17,000 TCR beta sequences with specific HLA alleles at a false discovery rate of 0.05. In a later analysis, several top co-occurrence clusters were reported to appear linked to parvovirus B19, influenza, CMV and Epstein-Barr virus. According to a later analysis, TCR association rates differed among HLA loci, with DRB1 alleles showing the most associated TCRs and HLA-C alleles showing the fewest. Compared with the roughly 710-donor mean, donors in an Asian-associated ancestry cluster had fewer N-insertions in productive TCRs, according to a later genetic analysis. Some IMGT-functional V segments, including TRBV6-2 and TRBV6-3, could not be told apart with the 87-base-pair reads, so those segments were excluded. Presence/absence analyses assumed roughly uniform sequencing depth across donors, an assumption that may not hold. In this cohort, only TCR beta chains were sequenced, and detectable features were limited by the absence of alpha or paired-chain data. In vitro tests confirmed that a few of the cytomegalovirus-associated TCR beta chains recognize cytomegalovirus antigens. A cluster of highly shared sequence variants was judged likely to represent a technical artifact of the sequencing pipeline. A total of some 180 TCR beta chains were listed by the study as associated with cytomegalovirus. Seventeen rarely observed V segments, including chromosome 9 orphons, were excluded from the earlier analysis of several hundred of the donors because counts were too low.

The cohort consisted of approximately 690 healthy bone marrow donors. Cohort members were all nominally healthy when sampled, although unrecorded immune exposures were likely present. The donor tested CMV seronegative, placing the donor among the roughly 350 seronegative members of the cohort. A peripheral blood sample was collected from each donor, and TCR beta sequencing was performed on peripheral blood mononuclear cells. Genomic DNA was extracted from the blood cell samples with the Qiagen DNeasy Blood Extraction Kit. As concerns this clone: Its antigen is not yet known. No much larger clone is present one base from it, and per-base qualities are unavailable.

The cysteine opens and the phenylalanine closes a CDR3 of 17 amino acids. The entry retains the CDR3 DNA only, 51 bases that are in frame from base 1. The germline ends are 13 bases apart after V is trimmed by 1 base and J by 0 bases. CDR1 and CDR2, per the germline V gene, are MGHDK and SYGVNS. The library was prepared using the immunoSEQ multiplex PCR assay. The multiplex PCR relied on a mix of 60 forward primers for TCR Vbeta segments and 13 reverse primers for TCR Jbeta segments. The CDR3 region of rearranged TCR beta genes was amplified from genomic DNA by a multiplex PCR assay. Amplified TCR beta libraries were sequenced as 87-base-pair reads on the Illumina HiSeq System. As for how the authors treated the data: A later analysis counted approximately 76 million unique TCR beta chains across the 700 or so repertoires, and 10 million to 11 million of these chains were shared by at least two donors. Raw reads were error-corrected and collapsed into unique sequences with a nearest-neighbor algorithm that merged closely related sequences to remove PCR and sequencing errors. CDR3 sequences were aligned to IMGT reference sequences to assign V, D and J gene segments. For a sequence to be retained, a match of at least six nucleotides was required to both a V gene segment and a J gene segment. Rearrangements were called productive when the CDR3 lacked stop codons and stayed in frame with V and J; all others were non-productive. CDR3 was defined according to IMGT convention as the region running from the second conserved V-encoded cysteine to the conserved J-encoded phenylalanine. The earlier analysis of about 500 of the donors excluded sequences that lacked an unambiguous match to a single V gene segment. In an earlier analysis of approximately 550 of the donors, V segments were called functional above 56.7% productive rearrangements and were called segregating when the between-donor standard deviation exceeded 5%. A statistical classification framework was built for diagnosing cytomegalovirus status from the catalog of TCR beta chain sequences. In a later analysis, TCR nucleotide sequences were compared against IMGT/GENE-DB human TR gene sequences so that V and J genes could be assigned. A later analysis assigned CDR3 sequences and most-parsimonious VDJ recombination scenarios with the TCRdist pipeline. In a later analysis, every TCR beta chain was defined by the combination of its CDR3 amino acid sequence and its V-gene family, and reads without a unique V-gene family were dropped. A later analysis removed several hundred highly shared, low-generation-probability nucleotide sequences to deal with suspected cross-contamination and a sequencing artifact. In a later analysis, a clonal expansion index was calculated for each public chain from normalized within-repertoire ranks of inferred template counts. Generation probabilities in a later analysis came from a VDJ recombination model fitted to out-of-frame rearrangements, and those results were checked against IGoR. In a later analysis, TCR-TCR, TCR-HLA and TCR-CMV co-occurrence was scored with hypergeometric tests, and a repertoire-size bias correction was applied to TCR pairs. To estimate false discovery rates, a later analysis permuted the HLA or CMV assignments 20 times. In a later analysis, co-occurring TCRs were grouped with DBSCAN, and TCRdist sequence similarity was added when clustering was performed within HLA-allele-positive subsets. Repertoires with fewer than 30,000 or more than 120,000 public chains, plus five repertoires with anomalous nucleotide sharing, were excluded from co-occurrence clustering. TCRdb provides this immuneACCESS table in a form limited to in-frame rearrangements. Some clones are lacking; in checked studies, under half of them reflect an unresolved V gene, and why the rest are absent is not known. V and J calls and clone size are those listed in that table; D and trimming were worked out from the DNA. Present in this sample are over 100,000 clones, 8.5% to 10% of which were seen just once. About 5.5% of the sample is taken by the ten largest.

This sequence was found in a man aged 35 to 55 in good health and CMV-seronegative. Sequencing used PBMCs. Recombination linked TRBV25-1 to TRBJ2-4; TRBD2 might be the D gene, on 6 matching bases. The CDR3 is CASSEWGVPLAKNIQYF. The DNA is TGTGCCAGCAGTGAATGGGGGGTCCCCTTAGCCAAAAACATTCAGTACTTC.